This T cell receptor (beta chain) was retrieved from a study of blood T cell repertoires in COVID-19. Produced via immunoSEQ multiplex PCR; TCRdb's table is partial and in-frame only. The table lists roughly 150,000 clones, over 90% of them singletons. CDR3 size: 14 residues. Germline loops: CDR1 LNHDA, CDR2 SQIVND (reference sequence). The V gene lost 5 bases and the J gene lost 2 bases, with 9 bases spanning the gap. The receptor's source is a woman aged 55-70 years with COVID-19, enrolled during active disease. The V call is TRBV19, the J call TRBJ2-2; D is undetermined. Source material: peripheral blood. The CDR3 DNA is TGTGCCAGTAGTTTACAGAAAAACACCGGGGAGCTGTTTTTT. Amino acids: CASSLQKNTGELFF.